This TCR beta chain was documented in a study of T cells after yellow fever vaccination. For the study at large: Fractions low in cell number were prepared with SMART-Seq v4 Ultra Low Input.

This clonotype showed up just a few times. TCRdb redid the calling of the 5' RACE reads with MiXCR, one entry per CDR3 protein. The sample holds around 550,000 distinct CDR3 sequences; under 25% are singletons and the top ten take about 13%. CDR3 length equals 14 residues. The sequencing here drew on PBMCs, taken 15 days after the yellow fever booster vaccination. This clonotype originated in a young man who received the YFV17D yellow fever vaccine. The chain combines TRBV21-1 with TRBJ2-1; the table calls TRBD1, which could not be checked here. TRBV21-1 is a pseudogene. Written as DNA, the CDR3 is TGTGCCAGCAGCGGGGCCGAAATTCTCAATGAGCAGTTCTTC. Amino acid sequence: CASSGAEILNEQFF.